In its sample, the clone carrying this TCR beta chain was seen a few times. Cohort allocation depended upon clinical history that participants reported. Clones were read by immunoSEQ multiplex PCR, and TCRdb kept only the in-frame ones, dropping some. The table includes 250,000 to 300,000 clones, roughly 86% detected once. The sample belongs to a study of blood T cell repertoires in COVID-19. CDR1 and CDR2 (germline): MNHEY, SMNVEV (reference sequence). The CDR3 loop spans 16 amino acids. V lost 5 bases, J lost 2 bases, and 16 bases lay in between. Sequencing used PBMCs or T cells enriched from blood (not recorded which). This TCR came from a woman in her 30s who had recovered from COVID-19. V is TRBV27 and J is TRBJ1-5; D call uncertain. Here the CDR3 DNA reads TGTGCCAGCAGTCAAAGCCCATCCGGGGGCAATCAGCCCCAGCATTTT. It is translated as CASSQSPSGGNQPQHF.